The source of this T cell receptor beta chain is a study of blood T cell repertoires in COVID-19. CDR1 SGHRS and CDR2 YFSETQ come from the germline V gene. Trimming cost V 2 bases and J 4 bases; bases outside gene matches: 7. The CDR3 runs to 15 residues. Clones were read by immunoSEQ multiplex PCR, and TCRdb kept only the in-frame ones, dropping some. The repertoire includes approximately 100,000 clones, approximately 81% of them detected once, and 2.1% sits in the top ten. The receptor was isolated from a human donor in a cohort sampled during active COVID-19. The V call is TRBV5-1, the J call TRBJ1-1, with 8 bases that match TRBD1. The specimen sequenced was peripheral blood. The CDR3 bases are TGCGCCAGCAGCTTCGGACAGGGAGGTGTCACTGAAGCTTTCTTT. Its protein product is CASSFGQGGVTEAFF.